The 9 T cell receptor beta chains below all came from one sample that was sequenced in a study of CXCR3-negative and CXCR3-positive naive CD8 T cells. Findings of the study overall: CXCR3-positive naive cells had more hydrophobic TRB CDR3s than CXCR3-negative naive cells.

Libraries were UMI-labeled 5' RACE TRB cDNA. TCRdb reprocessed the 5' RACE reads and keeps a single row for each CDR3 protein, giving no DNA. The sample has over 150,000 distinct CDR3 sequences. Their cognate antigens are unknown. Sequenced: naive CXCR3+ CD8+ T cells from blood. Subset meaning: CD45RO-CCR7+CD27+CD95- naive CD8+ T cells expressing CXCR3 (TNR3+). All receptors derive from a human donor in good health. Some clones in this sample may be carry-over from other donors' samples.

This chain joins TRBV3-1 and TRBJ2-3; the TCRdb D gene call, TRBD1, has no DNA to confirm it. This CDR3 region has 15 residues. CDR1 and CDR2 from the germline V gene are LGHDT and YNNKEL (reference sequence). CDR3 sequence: CASSRLGQGTDTQYF.

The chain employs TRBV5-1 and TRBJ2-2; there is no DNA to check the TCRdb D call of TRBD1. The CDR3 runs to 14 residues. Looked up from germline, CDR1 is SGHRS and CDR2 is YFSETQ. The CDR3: CASSLAARAGELFF.

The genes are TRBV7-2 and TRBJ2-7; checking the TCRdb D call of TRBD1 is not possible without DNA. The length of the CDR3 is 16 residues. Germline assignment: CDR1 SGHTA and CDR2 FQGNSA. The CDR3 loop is CASCAGGVKVDDEQYF.

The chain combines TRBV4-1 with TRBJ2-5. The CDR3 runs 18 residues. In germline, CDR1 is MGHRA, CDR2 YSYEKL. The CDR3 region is CASSQSLAFGVEAETQYF.

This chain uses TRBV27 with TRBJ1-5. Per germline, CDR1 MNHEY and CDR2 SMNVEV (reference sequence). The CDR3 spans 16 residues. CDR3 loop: CASSLAGSLGNQPQHF.

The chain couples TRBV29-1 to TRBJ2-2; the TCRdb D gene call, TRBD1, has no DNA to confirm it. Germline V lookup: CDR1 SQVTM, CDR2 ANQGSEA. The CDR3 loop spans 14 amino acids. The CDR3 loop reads CSVQGAIGTGELFF.

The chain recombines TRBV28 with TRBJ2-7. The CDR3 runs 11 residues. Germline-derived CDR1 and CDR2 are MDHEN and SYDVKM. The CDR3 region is CASSFDYEQYF. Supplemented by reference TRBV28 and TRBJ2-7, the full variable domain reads DVKVTQSSRYLVKRTGEKVFLECVQDMDHENMFWYRQDPGLGLRLIYFSYDVKMKEKGDIPEGYSVSREKKERFSLILESASTNQTSMYLCASSFDYEQYFGPGTRLTVT.

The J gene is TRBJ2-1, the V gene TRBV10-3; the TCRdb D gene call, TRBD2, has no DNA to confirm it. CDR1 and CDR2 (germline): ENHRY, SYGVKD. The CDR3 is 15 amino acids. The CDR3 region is CAISEPGLAVTEQFF.

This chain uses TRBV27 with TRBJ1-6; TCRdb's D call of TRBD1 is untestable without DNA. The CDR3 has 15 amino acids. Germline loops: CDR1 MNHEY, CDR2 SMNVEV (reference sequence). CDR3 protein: CASSLGQLINSPLHF.